This T cell receptor beta chain was sequenced during a study of blood T cell repertoires in COVID-19. Study background: Sites in the United States, Italy and Spain provided acute and convalescent COVID-19 samples. Sample material is recorded as cDNA or gDNA derived from T cells, B-cell-depleted T cells, or PBMCs.

CDR3 length equals 11 residues. Per the germline V gene, CDR1 is MNHEY and CDR2 is SVGAGI. Deletions cut 6 bases from V and 15 bases from J, with 12 bases between. In the original analysis: Reference gene primer amplification yielded estimated nucleated cell counts. TCRdb's table, derived via immunoSEQ multiplex PCR, lists solely in-frame clones and lacks some. V and J calls and clone size are given by that table; D and trimming were obtained from the DNA. This table has just over 15,000 clones, about 81% appearing once. Sequenced sample: peripheral blood. The genes are TRBV6-5 and TRBJ1-6; D ambiguous. The clonotype comes from an older man with active or convalescent COVID-19. The CDR3 region has the DNA TGTGCCAGCAGCTACGAAGAGGGCCTCCACTTT. It specifies CASSYEEGLHF.